This TCR beta chain was documented in a study of cytomegalovirus exposure and HLA in healthy donors. Method: immunoSEQ multiplex PCR; TCRdb's copy keeps in-frame clones and lacks some. The table has about 110,000 clones, about 88% seen once. This clone was observed a single time. Trimming removed 6 bases at V and 6 bases at J, with 12 bases between. CDR1 and CDR2 (germline): MNHEY, SVGAGI. CDR3 size: 13 residues. The rearrangement links TRBV6-5 to TRBJ2-1; TRBD1 is a possible D gene (6 bases). Sequenced: PBMCs. The TCR was taken from a woman between 18 and 29 years old in good health and CMV-seropositive. This CDR3 is CASRYPGANEQFF. CDR3 DNA sequence: TGTGCCAGCAGATACCCAGGGGCCAATGAGCAGTTCTTC.